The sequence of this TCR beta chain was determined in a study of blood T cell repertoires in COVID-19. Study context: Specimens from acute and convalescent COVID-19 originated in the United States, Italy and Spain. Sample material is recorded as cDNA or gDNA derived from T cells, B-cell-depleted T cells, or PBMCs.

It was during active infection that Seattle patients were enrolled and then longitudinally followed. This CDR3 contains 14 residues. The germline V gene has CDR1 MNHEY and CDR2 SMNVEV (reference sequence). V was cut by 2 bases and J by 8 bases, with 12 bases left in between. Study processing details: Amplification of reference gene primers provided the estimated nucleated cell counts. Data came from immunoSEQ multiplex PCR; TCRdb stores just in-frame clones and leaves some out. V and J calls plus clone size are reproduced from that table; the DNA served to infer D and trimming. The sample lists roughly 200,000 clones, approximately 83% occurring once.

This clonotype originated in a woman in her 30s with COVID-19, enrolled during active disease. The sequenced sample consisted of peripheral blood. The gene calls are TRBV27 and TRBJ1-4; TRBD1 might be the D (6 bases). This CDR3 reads CASSLTGNGEKLFF. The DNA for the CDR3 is TGTGCCAGCAGTTTAACAGGGAATGGCGAAAAACTGTTTTTT.